The 27 T cell receptor beta chains below all came from one sample that was sequenced in a study of OX40 agonist ivuxolimab in advanced cancers. This table comes from immunoSEQ multiplex PCR, and its TCRdb copy is limited to in-frame clones, with some not included. This table has about 100,000 clones, roughly 95% appearing once. This material consisted of CD4+ or CD8+ T cells sorted from blood, taken in a trial of the OX40 agonist ivuxolimab. The receptors originated from an adult with an advanced solid tumor such as melanoma, head and neck, liver or kidney cancer.

The rearrangement joins TRBV11-2 to TRBJ2-1, with 9 positions matching TRBD2. There are 15 residues in the CDR3. From germline, CDR1 is SGHAT and CDR2 FQNNGV. V lost 4 bases and J lost 6; bases outside the gene matches: 7. Here the CDR3 reads CASSWTGLASNEQFF. Here the CDR3 DNA reads TGTGCCAGCAGCTGGACGGGACTAGCCAGCAATGAGCAGTTCTTC.

The chain employs TRBV19 and TRBJ2-1, with TRBD2 identical over 9 bases. From germline, CDR1 is LNHDA and CDR2 SQIVND (reference sequence). With V trimmed by 4 bases and J by 4 bases, 5 bases remained unmatched. The CDR3 spans 15 residues. CDR3 region: CASSTSSGVYNEQFF. The DNA of the CDR3 is TGTGCCAGTAGTACCTCTAGCGGGGTATACAATGAGCAGTTCTTC.

This sequence joins TRBV5-5 and TRBJ2-1; no definite D call. There are 15 residues in the CDR3. Germline V gene data show CDR1 as SGHKS and CDR2 as YYEKEE (reference sequence). Trimming left V 0 bases short and J 1 base short, with 8 bases between. CDR3 in DNA: TGTGCCAGCAGCTTGGGCCGGGTATCCTACAATGAGCAGTTCTTC. Its protein product is CASSLGRVSYNEQFF.

This chain links TRBV19 with TRBJ1-6; maybe TRBD1 (5 bases). The CDR3 totals 14 residues. V shed 7 bases and J shed 3 bases, with 10 bases lying between them. From germline, CDR1 is LNHDA and CDR2 SQIVND (reference sequence). The CDR3 DNA reads TGTGCCAGTAACCGGCAGGGCTATAATTCACCCCTCCACTTT. Its protein is CASNRQGYNSPLHF. The variable domain in full, with the rest retrieved from reference TRBV19 and TRBJ1-6, is DGGITQSPKYLFRKEGQNVTLSCEQNLNHDAMYWYRQDPGQGLRLIYYSQIVNDFQKGDIAEGYSVSREKKESFPLTVTSAQKNPTAFYLCASNRQGYNSPLHFGNGTRLTVT.

This chain joins TRBV7-2 and TRBJ1-5; TRBD1 matches 11 bases. Germline assignment: CDR1 SGHTA and CDR2 FQGNSA. This CDR3 contains 15 residues. The V segment lost 2 bases and the J segment 5 bases; nucleotides outside the gene matches: 2. In nucleotides, the CDR3 is TGTGCCAGCAGCTTATGGGGACAGGGGGATCAGCCCCAGCATTTT. It translates to CASSLWGQGDQPQHF.

This sequence joins TRBV4-1 and TRBJ1-6, with D uncertain. V shed 0 bases and J shed 11 bases, with 11 bases lying between them. The CDR3 runs 14 residues. CDR1 MGHRA and CDR2 YSYEKL come from the germline V gene. The CDR3 DNA sequence: TGCGCCAGCAGCCAAGAAAGGTCGTCAACACCCCTCCACTTT. Protein: CASSQERSSTPLHF.

CDR3 amino acids: CASSSRGGGSYNEQFF. The CDR3 DNA reads TGTGCCAGCAGCTCTAGGGGGGGCGGCTCCTACAATGAGCAGTTCTTC. V and J are TRBV11-2 and TRBJ2-1, with a weak D call TRBD2 (7 bases). CDR3 length: 16 residues. Trimming pared 4 bases from V and 0 bases from J, leaving 13 bases between. From germline, CDR1 is SGHAT and CDR2 FQNNGV.

The V call is TRBV9, the J call TRBJ1-1, with D perhaps matching TRBD1 (6 bases). From germline, CDR1 is SGDLS and CDR2 YYNGEE. The length of the CDR3 is 13 residues. Trimming pared 5 bases from V and 2 bases from J, leaving 10 bases between. The CDR3 region is CASSGQINTEAFF. The CDR3, as DNA: TGTGCCAGCAGTGGACAGATCAACACTGAAGCTTTCTTT.

This clone was counted once. This chain joins TRBV7-2 and TRBJ2-3; 13 bases match TRBD2. The CDR3 has 17 amino acids. CDR1 SGHTA and CDR2 FQGNSA come from the germline V gene. J was trimmed by 5 bases and V by 1 base; bases with no gene match: 6. This CDR3 is CASSLVGTSGTGDTQYF. The CDR3 region has the DNA TGTGCCAGCAGCTTAGTCGGGACTAGCGGGACTGGAGATACGCAGTATTTT. The full variable domain, its missing parts supplied by reference TRBV7-2 and TRBJ2-3, is GAGVSQSPSNKVTEKGKDVELRCDPISGHTALYWYRQSLGQGLEFLIYFQGNSAPDKSGLPSDRFSAERTGGSVSTLTIQRTQQEDSAVYLCASSLVGTSGTGDTQYFGPGTRLTVL.

This chain connects TRBV18 to TRBJ2-5; TRBD2 aligns across 8 bases. The CDR3 is 19 amino acids. With 0 bases clipped from V and 5 bases from J, the junction kept 17 bases outside the gene matches. Germline loops: CDR1 KGHSH, CDR2 LQKENI. CDR3 sequence: CASSPPRWGGTSGRETQYF. Here the CDR3 DNA reads TGTGCCAGCTCACCACCGAGATGGGGCGGCACTAGCGGACGTGAGACCCAGTACTTC.

This sequence joins TRBV19 and TRBJ2-1, with 11 positions matching TRBD1. Germline V gene data show CDR1 as LNHDA and CDR2 as SQIVND (reference sequence). This CDR3 has 14 residues. V shed 6 bases and J 6 bases; nucleotides not matched to a gene: 4. In DNA, the CDR3 is TGTGCCAGTAGGAAGGGACAGGGGGTCAATGAGCAGTTCTTC. Its protein product is CASRKGQGVNEQFF.

This clone was recorded a few times. This chain links TRBV18 with TRBJ1-1; D might be TRBD1 (6 bases). The CDR3 runs to 14 residues. Germline CDR1 KGHSH, CDR2 LQKENI. V lost 3 bases to trimming and J lost 7 bases, with 15 bases between them. The CDR3 loop reads CASSPTGGRYEAFF. CDR3 DNA: TGTGCCAGCTCACCGACAGGCGGACGCTATGAAGCTTTCTTT.

The rearrangement uses TRBV6-5 and TRBJ1-2; no reliable D call. Germline loops: CDR1 MNHEY, CDR2 SVGAGI. V lost 0 bases to trimming and J lost 7 bases, with 12 bases between them. The CDR3 sequence is 14 residues long. CDR3 sequence: CASSYSGTPLGYTF. CDR3 in DNA: TGTGCCAGCAGTTACTCGGGAACCCCTCTTGGCTACACCTTC.

The chain employs TRBV5-1 and TRBJ1-1; 7 bases match TRBD1. V shed 4 bases and J 5 bases; nucleotides not matched to a gene: 8. The CDR3 runs 14 residues. Per germline, CDR1 SGHRS and CDR2 YFSETQ. The chain's CDR3 is CASSPQGRETEAFF. The CDR3 region has the DNA TGCGCCAGCAGCCCACAGGGGAGAGAGACTGAAGCTTTCTTT.

The rearrangement uses TRBV5-5 and TRBJ2-7; D perhaps matches TRBD1 (6 bases). The ends were cut back, 2 bases at V and 2 bases at J, with 20 bases in the middle. Germline loops: CDR1 SGHKS, CDR2 YYEKEE (reference sequence). The CDR3 contains 17 residues. The CDR3 is CASSFQDRFLRPYEQYF. In DNA form, the CDR3 reads TGTGCCAGCAGCTTTCAGGACAGATTCTTGCGACCCTACGAGCAGTACTTC.

The chain employs TRBV19 and TRBJ2-3; D is possibly TRBD1 (7 bases). The germline CDR1 and CDR2 sequences are LNHDA and SQIVND (reference sequence). The V end was cut by 8 bases, the J end by 5 bases, with 14 bases between. This CDR3 spans 13 amino acids. The CDR3 reads CASRQGGEDTQYF. As DNA, the CDR3 is TGTGCCAGTCGACAGGGAGGAGAAGATACGCAGTATTTT. The full variable domain, completed using reference TRBV19 and TRBJ2-3, is DGGITQSPKYLFRKEGQNVTLSCEQNLNHDAMYWYRQDPGQGLRLIYYSQIVNDFQKGDIAEGYSVSREKKESFPLTVTSAQKNPTAFYLCASRQGGEDTQYFGPGTRLTVL.

The chain has TRBV5-1 and TRBJ2-2, with 8 bases lining up with TRBD1. J was trimmed by 3 bases and V by 3 bases; bases with no gene match: 4. CDR3 size: 15 residues. Germline V CDR1 and CDR2: SGHRS, YFSETQ. The DNA for the CDR3 is TGCGCCAGCAGCTCCGACAGGGGAGACACCGGGGAGCTGTTTTTT. Protein product: CASSSDRGDTGELFF.

The CDR3 loop is CASSRRLGQPQHF. DNA for the CDR3: TGTGCCAGTAGTCGACGCCTTGGTCAGCCCCAGCATTTT. The chain recombines TRBV19 with TRBJ1-5; no clear D gene. CDR1 and CDR2 from the germline V gene are LNHDA and SQIVND (reference sequence). V shed 5 bases and J shed 6 bases, with 11 bases lying between them. The length of the CDR3 is 13 residues.

The chain has TRBV2 and TRBJ2-7, with 7 bases matching TRBD2. The CDR3 spans 14 residues. Germline values: CDR1 SNHLY, CDR2 FYNNEI. V shed 6 bases and J 4 bases; nucleotides not matched to a gene: 9. In DNA, the CDR3 is TGTGCCAGCAGCCGAACAGCGGGGCTGTACGAGCAGTACTTC. Protein: CASSRTAGLYEQYF. Complete variable domain (other parts from reference TRBV2 and TRBJ2-7): EPEVTQTPSHQVTQMGQEVILRCVPISNHLYFYWYRQILGQKVEFLVSFYNNEISEKSEIFDDQFSVERPDGSNFTLKIRSTKLEDSAMYFCASSRTAGLYEQYFGPGTRLTVT.

This clone came up once. The rearrangement uses TRBV9 and TRBJ2-3; 8 bases align to TRBD2. Per germline, CDR1 SGDLS and CDR2 YYNGEE. V gave up 4 bases and J gave up 2 bases; unmatched junction bases: 6. The CDR3 sequence is 15 residues long. The CDR3 region is CASSLGLEYTDTQYF. The CDR3, as DNA: TGTGCCAGCAGCCTGGGACTAGAGTACACAGATACGCAGTATTTT.

The genes are TRBV6-5 and TRBJ2-1, with D unclear. The CDR3 runs to 11 residues. Trimming shortened V by 2 bases and J by 12 bases, and 8 bases separated the two germline ends. CDR1 MNHEY and CDR2 SVGAGI come from the germline V gene. CDR3 residues: CASSYGSGQFF. In DNA form, the CDR3 reads TGTGCCAGCAGTTACGGAAGTGGGCAGTTCTTC.

For the CDR3, the DNA is TGCGCCAGCAGCTTGGGTAGAGGGTCCTACGAGCAGTACTTC. Translating gives CASSLGRGSYEQYF. The chain joins TRBV5-1 to TRBJ2-7; D perhaps matches TRBD2 (5 bases). The CDR3 spans 14 residues. Per germline, CDR1 SGHRS and CDR2 YFSETQ. V was shortened by 0 bases and J by 1 base, with 8 bases between the two germline ends.

This chain connects TRBV9 to TRBJ1-3; possible D gene TRBD1, 5 bases. This CDR3 has 16 residues. CDR1 and CDR2 (germline): SGDLS, YYNGEE. V lost 0 bases and J lost 0, with 10 bases in between. CDR3 sequence: CASSVAGRSSGNTIYF. The CDR3 nucleotides are TGTGCCAGCAGCGTAGCAGGGAGGAGCTCTGGAAACACCATATATTTT.

This chain links TRBV5-1 with TRBJ1-5; D is unclear. The V and J ends lost 5 bases and 1 base respectively, with 13 bases between them. The CDR3 has 15 residues. The V gene's germline CDR1 is SGHRS and CDR2 YFSETQ. The CDR3: CASRDGPRSNQPQHF. DNA of the CDR3: TGCGCCAGCAGAGATGGACCCAGGAGCAATCAGCCCCAGCATTTT.

The chain links TRBV6-6 to TRBJ2-2; 9 nucleotides agree with TRBD1. Germline CDR1 reads MNHNY; CDR2 reads SVGAGI (reference sequence). V trimming: 2 bases; J trimming: 6 bases; junction bases outside the gene matches: 4. The length of the CDR3 is 15 residues. Here the CDR3 reads CASSYGDRVAGELFF. In DNA, the CDR3 is TGTGCCAGCAGTTACGGGGACAGGGTCGCCGGGGAGCTGTTTTTT.

In this sample, this clone turned up once. The rearrangement joins TRBV6-6 to TRBJ2-1; D is possibly TRBD2 (6 bases). The length of the CDR3 is 15 residues. V dropped 4 bases and J dropped 4 bases, with 14 bases sitting between them. Germline values: CDR1 MNHNY, CDR2 SVGAGI (reference sequence). The chain's CDR3 is CASSFTPGTYNEQFF. CDR3 nucleotides: TGTGCCAGCAGTTTCACCCCCGGGACTTACAATGAGCAGTTCTTC.

This rearrangement joins TRBV7-2 to TRBJ2-2; 7 bases map to TRBD2. The ends lost 2 bases at V and 6 bases at J; junction bases unmatched: 9. CDR1 is SGHTA, CDR2 FQGNSA, per germline. The CDR3 has 16 residues. The CDR3 loop reads CASSLYRLGGAGELFF. The CDR3, as DNA: TGTGCCAGCAGCTTATACAGATTGGGAGGGGCCGGGGAGCTGTTTTTT.